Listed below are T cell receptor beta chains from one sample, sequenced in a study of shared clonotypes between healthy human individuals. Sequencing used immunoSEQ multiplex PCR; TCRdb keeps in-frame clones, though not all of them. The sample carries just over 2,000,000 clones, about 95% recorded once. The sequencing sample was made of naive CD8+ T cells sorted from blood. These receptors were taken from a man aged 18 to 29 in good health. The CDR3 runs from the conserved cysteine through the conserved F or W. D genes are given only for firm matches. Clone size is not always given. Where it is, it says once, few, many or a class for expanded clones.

CDR3aa: CASSLERGLSPLHF
CDR3nt: TGTGCCAGCAGCTTGGAGAGGGGGCTTTCACCCCTCCACTTT
j_gene: TRBJ1-6
abundance: .
v_gene: TRBV5-4
d_gene: TRBD1

CDR3aa: CASRGPVSYEQYF
CDR3nt: TGTGCCAGCAGAGGCCCCGTCTCCTACGAGCAGTACTTC
j_gene: TRBJ2-7
abundance: .
v_gene: TRBV7-9
d_gene: .

CDR3aa: CAVQLRDRGQETQYF
CDR3nt: TGTGCCGTGCAACTCCGGGACAGGGGGCAGGAGACCCAGTACTTC
j_gene: TRBJ2-5
abundance: .
v_gene: TRBV28
d_gene: TRBD1

CDR3aa: CASSQDTVRAIGRGAQYF
CDR3nt: TGCGCCAGCAGCCAAGATACGGTCCGAGCGATCGGCCGTGGCGCGCAGTACTTC
j_gene: TRBJ2-7
abundance: .
v_gene: TRBV4-3
d_gene: .

CDR3aa: CASSKVNRTSYEQYF
CDR3nt: TGTGCCAGCAGCAAAGTCAACAGGACATCGTACGAGCAGTACTTC
j_gene: TRBJ2-7
abundance: once
v_gene: TRBV21-1
d_gene: .

CDR3aa: CATSGLGDIQYF
CDR3nt: TGTGCCACCTCGGGACTAGGGGACATTCAGTACTTC
j_gene: TRBJ2-4
abundance: .
v_gene: TRBV10-3
d_gene: TRBD2

CDR3aa: CASRIQDSGANVLTF
CDR3nt: TGTGCCAGCAGAATACAGGACTCTGGGGCCAACGTCCTGACTTTC
j_gene: TRBJ2-6
abundance: .
v_gene: TRBV7-9
d_gene: .

CDR3aa: CASSQDLGGVEQYF
CDR3nt: TGCGCCAGCAGCCAAGACCTAGGAGGGGTCGAGCAGTACTTC
j_gene: TRBJ2-7
abundance: .
v_gene: TRBV4-3
d_gene: .

CDR3aa: CASSQLLAGFTDTQYF
CDR3nt: TGCGCCAGCAGCCAACTACTAGCGGGATTCACAGATACGCAGTATTTT
j_gene: TRBJ2-3
abundance: .
v_gene: TRBV4-3
d_gene: TRBD2

CDR3aa: CASSQLFGSSYNEQFF
CDR3nt: TGCGCCAGCAGCCAACTGTTCGGGAGCTCCTACAATGAGCAGTTCTTC
j_gene: TRBJ2-1
abundance: .
v_gene: TRBV4-1
d_gene: .

CDR3aa: CASSLYRFDSNQPQHF
CDR3nt: TGTGCCAGCAGTTTATACAGATTTGATAGCAATCAGCCCCAGCATTTT
j_gene: TRBJ1-5
abundance: once
v_gene: TRBV28
d_gene: .

CDR3aa: CASKGGGELFF
CDR3nt: TGTGCCAGTAAAGGGGGCGGGGAGCTGTTTTTT
j_gene: TRBJ2-2
abundance: .
v_gene: TRBV19
d_gene: .

CDR3aa: CASSQRGRDQPQHF
CDR3nt: TGCGCCAGCAGCCAGAGGGGTCGGGATCAGCCCCAGCATTTT
j_gene: TRBJ1-5
abundance: .
v_gene: TRBV4-1
d_gene: .

CDR3aa: CASSLGLGVREQYF
CDR3nt: TGTGCCAGCAGCTTGGGACTTGGGGTACGGGAGCAGTACTTC
j_gene: TRBJ2-7
abundance: .
v_gene: TRBV7-9
d_gene: .

CDR3aa: CASSNQGEADTQYF
CDR3nt: TGTGCCAGCAGTAATCAGGGGGAAGCAGATACGCAGTATTTT
j_gene: TRBJ2-3
abundance: .
v_gene: TRBV6-5
d_gene: TRBD1

CDR3aa: CASSLIGTYEQYF
CDR3nt: TGTGCCAGCAGTTTAATCGGGACCTACGAGCAGTACTTC
j_gene: TRBJ2-7
abundance: .
v_gene: TRBV27
d_gene: .

CDR3aa: CASSLDRTGGGYGYTF
CDR3nt: TGTGCCAGCAGCTTAGACCGGACAGGGGGGGGCTATGGCTACACCTTC
j_gene: TRBJ1-2
abundance: .
v_gene: TRBV13
d_gene: TRBD1

CDR3aa: CATDTRGEETQYF
CDR3nt: TGTGCCACCGACACTAGGGGGGAAGAGACCCAGTACTTC
j_gene: TRBJ2-5
abundance: .
v_gene: TRBV5-4
d_gene: .

CDR3aa: CTSSQARGGNTIYF
CDR3nt: TGCACCAGCAGCCAGGCGCGGGGTGGAAACACCATATATTTT
j_gene: TRBJ1-3
abundance: .
v_gene: TRBV1
d_gene: .

CDR3aa: CASSQLAETQYF
CDR3nt: TGCGCCAGCAGCCAATTAGCGGAGACCCAGTACTTC
j_gene: TRBJ2-5
abundance: .
v_gene: TRBV5-1
d_gene: .

CDR3aa: CASSRWTGGEQYF
CDR3nt: TGTGCCAGCAGCCGGTGGACGGGGGGCGAGCAGTACTTC
j_gene: TRBJ2-7
abundance: .
v_gene: TRBV6-4
d_gene: TRBD2

CDR3aa: CSVEPTFDAMNTEAFF
CDR3nt: TGCAGCGTTGAGCCCACTTTTGATGCCATGAACACTGAAGCTTTCTTT
j_gene: TRBJ1-1
abundance: .
v_gene: TRBV29-1
d_gene: .

CDR3aa: CASSLLGWGTDTQYF
CDR3nt: TGTGCCAGCAGTTTATTGGGATGGGGGACAGATACGCAGTATTTT
j_gene: TRBJ2-3
abundance: .
v_gene: TRBV28
d_gene: .

CDR3aa: CASRASDRGNTEAFF
CDR3nt: TGTGCCAGCAGAGCTTCGGACAGGGGGAACACTGAAGCTTTCTTT
j_gene: TRBJ1-1
abundance: .
v_gene: TRBV2
d_gene: TRBD1

CDR3aa: CASSEATWSNTGELFF
CDR3nt: TGTGCCAGCAGTGAGGCGACGTGGTCGAACACCGGGGAGCTGTTTTTT
j_gene: TRBJ2-2
abundance: .
v_gene: TRBV13
d_gene: .